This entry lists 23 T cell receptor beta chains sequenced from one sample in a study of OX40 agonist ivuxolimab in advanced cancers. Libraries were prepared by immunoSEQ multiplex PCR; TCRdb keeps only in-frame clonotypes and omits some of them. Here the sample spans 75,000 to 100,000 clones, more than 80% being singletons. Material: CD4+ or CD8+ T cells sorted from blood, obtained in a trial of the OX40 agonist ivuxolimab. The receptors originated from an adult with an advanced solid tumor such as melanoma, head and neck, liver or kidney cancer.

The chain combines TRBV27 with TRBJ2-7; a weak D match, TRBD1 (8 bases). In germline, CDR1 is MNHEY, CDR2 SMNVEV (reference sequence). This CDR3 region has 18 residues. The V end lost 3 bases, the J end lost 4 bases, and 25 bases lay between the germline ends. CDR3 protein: CASSFQRDPRGQGYEQYF. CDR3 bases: TGTGCCAGCAGTTTTCAGCGGGACCCCAGGGGGCAAGGGTACGAGCAGTACTTC.

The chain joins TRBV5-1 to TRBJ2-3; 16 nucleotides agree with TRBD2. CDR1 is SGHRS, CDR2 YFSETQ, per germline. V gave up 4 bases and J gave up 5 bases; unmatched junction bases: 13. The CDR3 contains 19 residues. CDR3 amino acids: CASSHSLGTSGRVRDTQYF. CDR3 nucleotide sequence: TGCGCCAGCAGCCACTCCCTTGGGACTAGCGGGAGGGTGAGAGATACGCAGTATTTT.

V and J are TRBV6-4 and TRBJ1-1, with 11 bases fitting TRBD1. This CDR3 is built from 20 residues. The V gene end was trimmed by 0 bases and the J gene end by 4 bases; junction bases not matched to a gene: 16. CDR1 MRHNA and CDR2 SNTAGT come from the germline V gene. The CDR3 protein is CASSDSKGVMGTGGTTEAFF. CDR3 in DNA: TGTGCCAGCAGTGACTCAAAGGGGGTGATGGGGACAGGGGGTACCACTGAAGCTTTCTTT.

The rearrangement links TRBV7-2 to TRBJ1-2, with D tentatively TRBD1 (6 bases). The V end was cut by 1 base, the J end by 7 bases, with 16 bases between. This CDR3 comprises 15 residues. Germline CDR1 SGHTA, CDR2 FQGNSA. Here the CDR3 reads CASSLGVQGNSGYTF. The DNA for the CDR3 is TGTGCCAGCAGCTTAGGGGTTCAGGGGAATTCTGGCTACACCTTC.

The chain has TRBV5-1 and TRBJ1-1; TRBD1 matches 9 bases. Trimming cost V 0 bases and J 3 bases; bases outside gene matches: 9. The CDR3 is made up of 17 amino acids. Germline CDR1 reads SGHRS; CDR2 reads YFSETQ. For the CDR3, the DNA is TGCGCCAGCAGCTTGGATGGACAGGGGTTTCTAGACACTGAAGCTTTCTTT. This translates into CASSLDGQGFLDTEAFF. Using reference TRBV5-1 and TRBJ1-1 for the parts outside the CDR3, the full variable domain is KAGVTQTPRYLIKTRGQQVTLSCSPISGHRSVSWYQQTPGQGLQFLFEYFSETQRNKGNFPGRFSGRQFSNSRSEMNVSTLELGDSALYLCASSLDGQGFLDTEAFFGQGTRLTVV.

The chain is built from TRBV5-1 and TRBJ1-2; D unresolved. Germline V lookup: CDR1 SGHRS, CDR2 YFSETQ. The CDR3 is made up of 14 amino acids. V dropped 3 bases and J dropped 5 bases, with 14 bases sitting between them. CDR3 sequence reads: CASSSTGSEYGYTF. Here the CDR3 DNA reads TGCGCCAGCAGCTCAACCGGGAGCGAGTATGGCTACACCTTC.

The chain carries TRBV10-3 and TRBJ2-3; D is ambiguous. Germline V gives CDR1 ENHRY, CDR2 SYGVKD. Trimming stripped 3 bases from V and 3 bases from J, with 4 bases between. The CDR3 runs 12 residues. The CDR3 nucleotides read TGTGCCATCAGTGACAGGACAGATACGCAGTATTTT. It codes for CAISDRTDTQYF.

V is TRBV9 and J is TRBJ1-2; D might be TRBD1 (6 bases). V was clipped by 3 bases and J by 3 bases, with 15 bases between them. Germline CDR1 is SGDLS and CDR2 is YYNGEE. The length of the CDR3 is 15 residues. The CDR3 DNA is TGTGCCAGCAGCGCCCTACAGGGTCAGGACTATGGCTACACCTTC. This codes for CASSALQGQDYGYTF.

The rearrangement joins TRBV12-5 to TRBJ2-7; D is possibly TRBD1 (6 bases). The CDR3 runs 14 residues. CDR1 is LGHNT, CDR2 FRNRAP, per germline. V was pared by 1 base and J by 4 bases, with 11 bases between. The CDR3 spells CASGLGTGMYEQYF. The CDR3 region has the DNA TGTGCTAGTGGTTTGGGAACAGGGATGTACGAGCAGTACTTC.

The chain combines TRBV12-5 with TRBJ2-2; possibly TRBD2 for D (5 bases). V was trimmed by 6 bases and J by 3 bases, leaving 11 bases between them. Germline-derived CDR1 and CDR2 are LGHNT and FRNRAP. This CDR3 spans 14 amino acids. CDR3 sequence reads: CASGSGGDTGELFF. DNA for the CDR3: TGTGCTAGTGGGTCCGGAGGAGACACCGGGGAGCTGTTTTTT. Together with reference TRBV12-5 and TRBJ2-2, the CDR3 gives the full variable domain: DARVTQTPRHKVTEMGQEVTMRCQPILGHNTVFWYRQTMMQGLELLAYFRNRAPLDDSGMPKDRFSAEMPDATLATLKIQPSEPRDSAVYFCASGSGGDTGELFFGEGSRLTVL.

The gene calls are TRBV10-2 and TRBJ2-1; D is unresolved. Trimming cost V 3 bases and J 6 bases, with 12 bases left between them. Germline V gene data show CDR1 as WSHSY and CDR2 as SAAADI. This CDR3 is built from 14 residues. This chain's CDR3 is CASSEVPHFNEQFF. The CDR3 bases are TGCGCCAGCAGTGAAGTCCCACACTTCAATGAGCAGTTCTTC.

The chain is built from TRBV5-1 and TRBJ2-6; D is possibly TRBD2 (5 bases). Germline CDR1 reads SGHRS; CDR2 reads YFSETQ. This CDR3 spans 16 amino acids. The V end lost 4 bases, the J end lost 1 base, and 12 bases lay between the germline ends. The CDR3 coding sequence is TGCGCCAGCAGCCGTACTAGTGGATCTGGGGCCAACGTCCTGACTTTC. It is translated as CASSRTSGSGANVLTF.

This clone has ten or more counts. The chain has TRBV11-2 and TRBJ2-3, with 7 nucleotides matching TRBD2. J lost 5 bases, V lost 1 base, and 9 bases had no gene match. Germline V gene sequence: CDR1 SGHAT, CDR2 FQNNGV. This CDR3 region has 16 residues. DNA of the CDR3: TGTGCCAGCAGCTTAGGGGGGAGGGGCCGAGGAGATACGCAGTATTTT. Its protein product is CASSLGGRGRGDTQYF.

The CDR3 is CASSERGNQPQHF. The DNA for the CDR3 is TGTGCCAGTAGTGAGAGGGGAAATCAGCCCCAGCATTTT. The V gene is TRBV19, the J gene TRBJ1-5, with D perhaps TRBD1 (5 bases). Germline CDR1 LNHDA, CDR2 SQIVND (reference sequence). This CDR3 contains 13 residues. V gave up 5 bases and J gave up 4 bases, with 9 bases separating them.

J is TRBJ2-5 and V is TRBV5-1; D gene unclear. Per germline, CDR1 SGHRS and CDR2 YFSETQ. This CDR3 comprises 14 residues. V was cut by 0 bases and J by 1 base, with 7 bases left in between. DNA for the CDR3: TGCGCCAGCAGCTTGGGCGGAACCCAAGAGACCCAGTACTTC. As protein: CASSLGGTQETQYF.

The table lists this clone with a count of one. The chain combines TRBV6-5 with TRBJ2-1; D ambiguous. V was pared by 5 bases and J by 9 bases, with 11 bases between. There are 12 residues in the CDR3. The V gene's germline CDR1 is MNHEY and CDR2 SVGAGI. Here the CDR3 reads CASSIRTGEQFF. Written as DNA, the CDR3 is TGTGCCAGCAGTATAAGAACGGGTGAGCAGTTCTTC.

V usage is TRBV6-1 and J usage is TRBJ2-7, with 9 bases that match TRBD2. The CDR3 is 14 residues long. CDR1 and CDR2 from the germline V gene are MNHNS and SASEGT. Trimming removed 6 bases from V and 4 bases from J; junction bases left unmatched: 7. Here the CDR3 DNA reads TGTGCCAGCAGAGCGGCGGGAGGGCCGTACGAGCAGTACTTC. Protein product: CASRAAGGPYEQYF.

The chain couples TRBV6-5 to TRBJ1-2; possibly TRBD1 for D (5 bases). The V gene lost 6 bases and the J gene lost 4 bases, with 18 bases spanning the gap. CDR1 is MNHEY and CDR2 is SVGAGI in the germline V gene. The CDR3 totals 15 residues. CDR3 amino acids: CASSEGPTTIYGYTF. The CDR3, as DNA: TGTGCCAGCAGCGAGGGGCCCACTACAATCTATGGCTACACCTTC.

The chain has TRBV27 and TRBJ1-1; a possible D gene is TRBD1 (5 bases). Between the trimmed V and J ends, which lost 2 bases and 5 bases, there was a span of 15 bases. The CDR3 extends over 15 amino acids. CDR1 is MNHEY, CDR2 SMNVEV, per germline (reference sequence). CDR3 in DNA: TGTGCCAGCAGTTTAGGTATCGGGGGTCAAACTGAAGCTTTCTTT. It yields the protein CASSLGIGGQTEAFF.

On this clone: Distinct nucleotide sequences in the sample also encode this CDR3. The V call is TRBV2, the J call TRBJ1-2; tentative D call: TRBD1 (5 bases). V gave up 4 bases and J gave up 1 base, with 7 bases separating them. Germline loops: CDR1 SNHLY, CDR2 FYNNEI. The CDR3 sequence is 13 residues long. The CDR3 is CASSGQLNYGYTF. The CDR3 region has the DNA TGTGCCAGCAGTGGACAGCTTAACTATGGCTACACCTTC.

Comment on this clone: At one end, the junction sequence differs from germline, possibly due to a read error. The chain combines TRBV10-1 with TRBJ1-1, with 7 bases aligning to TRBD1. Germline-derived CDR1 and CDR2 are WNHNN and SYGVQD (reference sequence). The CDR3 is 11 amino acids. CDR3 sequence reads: CASSRGTEWAF. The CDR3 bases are TGCGCCAGCAGCCGGGGGACAGAGTGGGCCTTT.

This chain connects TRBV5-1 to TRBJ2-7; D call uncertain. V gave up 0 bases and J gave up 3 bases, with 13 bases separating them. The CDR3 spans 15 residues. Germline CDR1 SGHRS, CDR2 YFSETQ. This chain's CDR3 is CASSLGPDVHYEQYF. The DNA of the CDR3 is TGCGCCAGCAGCTTGGGGCCCGACGTTCACTACGAGCAGTACTTC. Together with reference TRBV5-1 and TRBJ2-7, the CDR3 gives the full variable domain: KAGVTQTPRYLIKTRGQQVTLSCSPISGHRSVSWYQQTPGQGLQFLFEYFSETQRNKGNFPGRFSGRQFSNSRSEMNVSTLELGDSALYLCASSLGPDVHYEQYFGPGTRLTVT.

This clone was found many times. The CDR3 protein is CASSLRSGEQFF. In DNA, the CDR3 is TGTGCCAGCAGCTTACGGAGCGGTGAGCAGTTCTTC. V usage is TRBV7-2 and J usage is TRBJ2-1; D is perhaps TRBD2 (5 bases). V lost 2 bases to trimming and J lost 9 bases, with 8 bases between them. Germline CDR1 SGHTA, CDR2 FQGNSA. The length of the CDR3 is 12 residues.